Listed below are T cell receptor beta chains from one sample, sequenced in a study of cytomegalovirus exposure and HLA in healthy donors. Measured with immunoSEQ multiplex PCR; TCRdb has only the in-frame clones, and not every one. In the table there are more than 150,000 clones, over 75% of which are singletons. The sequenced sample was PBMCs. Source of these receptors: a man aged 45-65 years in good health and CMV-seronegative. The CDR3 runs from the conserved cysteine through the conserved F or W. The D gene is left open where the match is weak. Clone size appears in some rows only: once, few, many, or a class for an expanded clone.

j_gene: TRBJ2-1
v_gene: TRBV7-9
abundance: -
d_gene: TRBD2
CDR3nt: TGTGCCCTGCGGGGGGCCTGGGCTGAGCAGTTCTTC
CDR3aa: CALRGAWAEQFF

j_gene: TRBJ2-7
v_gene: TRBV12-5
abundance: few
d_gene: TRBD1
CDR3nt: TGTGCTAGTGCGAGACGGGACAGGGGCTACGAGCAGTACTTC
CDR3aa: CASARRDRGYEQYF

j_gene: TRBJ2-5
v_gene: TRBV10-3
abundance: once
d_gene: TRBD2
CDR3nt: TGTGCCACGAGTCCGGGACTAGCGGACCAAGAGACCCAGTACTTC
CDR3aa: CATSPGLADQETQYF

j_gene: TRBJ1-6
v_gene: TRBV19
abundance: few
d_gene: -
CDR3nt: TGTGCCAGTAAGACCTCAGGATTCAATTCACCCCTCCACTTT
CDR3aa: CASKTSGFNSPLHF

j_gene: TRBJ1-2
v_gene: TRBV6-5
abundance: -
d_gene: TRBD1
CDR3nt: TGTGCCAGCAGTTACTCAGGGGGCTCCTATGGCTACACCTTC
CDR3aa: CASSYSGGSYGYTF

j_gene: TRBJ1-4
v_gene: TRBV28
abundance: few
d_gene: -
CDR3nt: TGTGCCAGCCTGACGGGTGAAAAACTGTTTTTT
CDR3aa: CASLTGEKLFF

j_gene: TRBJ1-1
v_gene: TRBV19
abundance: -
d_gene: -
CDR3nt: TGTGCCAGTAGTATAGAAGGACAGCCGAACACTGAAGCTTTCTTT
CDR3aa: CASSIEGQPNTEAFF

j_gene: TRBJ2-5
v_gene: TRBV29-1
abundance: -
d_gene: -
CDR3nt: TGCAGCGAGCTTTCGGGCCAAGAGACCCAGTACTTC
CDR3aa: CSELSGQETQYF

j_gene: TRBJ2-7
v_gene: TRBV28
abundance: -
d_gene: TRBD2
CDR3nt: TGTGCCAGCGGTAGCGGGAGTACCTACGAGCAGTACTTC
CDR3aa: CASGSGSTYEQYF

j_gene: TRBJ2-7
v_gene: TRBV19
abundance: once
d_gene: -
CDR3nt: TGTGCCAGTAGCACCACGGGGTCGGGGACCTACGAGCAGTACTTC
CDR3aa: CASSTTGSGTYEQYF

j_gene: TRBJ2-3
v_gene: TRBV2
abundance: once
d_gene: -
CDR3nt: TGTGCCAGCAGTCGGGGGGCCGGCACAGATACGCAGTATTTT
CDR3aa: CASSRGAGTDTQYF

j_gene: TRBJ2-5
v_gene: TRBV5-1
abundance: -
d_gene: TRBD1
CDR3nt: TGCGCCAGCAGCTCGCCCGACAGGGGGGAAGAGACCCAGTACTTC
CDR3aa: CASSSPDRGEETQYF

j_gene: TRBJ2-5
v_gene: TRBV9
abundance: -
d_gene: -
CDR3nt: TGTGCCAGCAGCCCGGGGACATCGAATTCCCGGGAGACCCAGTACTTC
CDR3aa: CASSPGTSNSRETQYF

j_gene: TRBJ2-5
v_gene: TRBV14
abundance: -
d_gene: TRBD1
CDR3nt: TGTGCCAGCAGTCCAAGGGACAGCGCGGGGACCCAGTACTTC
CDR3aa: CASSPRDSAGTQYF

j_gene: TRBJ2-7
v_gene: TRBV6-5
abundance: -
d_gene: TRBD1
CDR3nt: TGTGCCAGCAGTCACGGACAGGGGGCTCGGGAGCAGTACTTC
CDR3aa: CASSHGQGAREQYF

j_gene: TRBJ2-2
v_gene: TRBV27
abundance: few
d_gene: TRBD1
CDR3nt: TGTGCCAGCAGTCCCGGACAGGCCTACACCGGGGAGCTGTTTTTT
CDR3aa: CASSPGQAYTGELFF

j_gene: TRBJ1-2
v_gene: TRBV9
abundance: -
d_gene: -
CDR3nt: TGTGCCAGCAGCGAAAGAAGTGGTGGAGCTAACTATGGCTACACCTTC
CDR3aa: CASSERSGGANYGYTF

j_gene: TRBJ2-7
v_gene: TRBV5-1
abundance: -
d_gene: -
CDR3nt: TGCGCCAGCAGCCCACCGGGCTACGAGCAGTACTTC
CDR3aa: CASSPPGYEQYF

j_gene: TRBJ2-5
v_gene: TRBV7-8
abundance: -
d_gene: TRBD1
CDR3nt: TGTGCCAGCAGCGCCCAGGGACAGGGGGGCCCCCAGTACTTC
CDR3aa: CASSAQGQGGPQYF

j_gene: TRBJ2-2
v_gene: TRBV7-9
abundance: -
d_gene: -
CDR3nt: TGTGCCAGCAGCTCGACAGGGACTAACACCGGGGAGCTGTTTTTT
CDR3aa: CASSSTGTNTGELFF

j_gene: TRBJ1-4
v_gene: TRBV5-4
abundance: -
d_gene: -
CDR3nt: TGTGCCAGCAGCTTTGGCGGAGGAGATGAAAAACTGTTTTTT
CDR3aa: CASSFGGGDEKLFF

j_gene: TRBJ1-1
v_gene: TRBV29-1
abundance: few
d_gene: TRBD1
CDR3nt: TGCAGCGTGGGAACAGGGGACACTGAAGCTTTCTTT
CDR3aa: CSVGTGDTEAFF